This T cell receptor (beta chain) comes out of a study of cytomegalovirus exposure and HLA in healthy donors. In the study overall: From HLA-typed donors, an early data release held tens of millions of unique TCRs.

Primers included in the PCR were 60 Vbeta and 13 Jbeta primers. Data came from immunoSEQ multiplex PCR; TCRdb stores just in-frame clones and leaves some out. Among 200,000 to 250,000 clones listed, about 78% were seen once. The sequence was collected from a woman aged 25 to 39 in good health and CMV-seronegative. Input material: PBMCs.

The CDR3 region is CASSTGTGKVGYTF. The CDR3 coding sequence is TGTGCCAGCAGTACCGGGACAGGGAAGGTTGGCTACACCTTC. The chain has TRBV6-5 and TRBJ1-2; 9 bases match TRBD1. In germline, CDR1 is MNHEY, CDR2 SVGAGI. The V segment lost 5 bases and the J segment 7 bases; nucleotides outside the gene matches: 8. The CDR3 is made up of 14 amino acids.